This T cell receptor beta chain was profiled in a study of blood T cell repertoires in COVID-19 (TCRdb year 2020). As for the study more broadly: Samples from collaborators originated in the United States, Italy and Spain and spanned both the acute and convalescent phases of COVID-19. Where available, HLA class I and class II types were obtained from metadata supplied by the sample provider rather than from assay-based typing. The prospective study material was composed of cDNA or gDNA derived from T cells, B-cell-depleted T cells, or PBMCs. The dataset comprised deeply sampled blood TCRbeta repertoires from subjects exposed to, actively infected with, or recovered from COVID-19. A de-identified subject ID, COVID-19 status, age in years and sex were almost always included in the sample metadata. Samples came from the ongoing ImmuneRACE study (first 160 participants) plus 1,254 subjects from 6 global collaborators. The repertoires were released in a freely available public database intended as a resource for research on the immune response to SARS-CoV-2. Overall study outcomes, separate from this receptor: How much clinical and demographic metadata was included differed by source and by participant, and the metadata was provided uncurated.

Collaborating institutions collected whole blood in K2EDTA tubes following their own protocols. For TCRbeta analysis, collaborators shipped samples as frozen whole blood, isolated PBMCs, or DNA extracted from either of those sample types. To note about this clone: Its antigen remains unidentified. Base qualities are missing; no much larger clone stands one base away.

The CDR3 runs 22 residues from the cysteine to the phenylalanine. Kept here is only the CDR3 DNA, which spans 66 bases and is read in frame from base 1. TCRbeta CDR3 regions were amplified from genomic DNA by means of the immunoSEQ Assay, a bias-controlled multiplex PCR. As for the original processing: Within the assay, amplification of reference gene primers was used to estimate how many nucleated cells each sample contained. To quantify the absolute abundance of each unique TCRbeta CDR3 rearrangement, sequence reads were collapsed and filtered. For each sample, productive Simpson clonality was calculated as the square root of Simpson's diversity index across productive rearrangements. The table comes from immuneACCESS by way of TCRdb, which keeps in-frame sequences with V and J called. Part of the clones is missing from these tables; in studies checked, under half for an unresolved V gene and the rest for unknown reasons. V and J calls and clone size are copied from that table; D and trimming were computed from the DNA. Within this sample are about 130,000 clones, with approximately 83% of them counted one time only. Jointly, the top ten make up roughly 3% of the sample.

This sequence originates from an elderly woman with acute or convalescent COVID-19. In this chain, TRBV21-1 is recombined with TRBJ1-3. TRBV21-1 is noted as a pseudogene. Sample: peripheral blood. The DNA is TGTGCCAGCAGCAAAGGACCCCACAGCCCGACAAGATCGGGGATCTCTGGAAACACCATATATTTT. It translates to CASSKGPHSPTRSGISGNTIYF.